These T cell receptor beta chains were read from a single sample in a study of blood T cell repertoires in COVID-19. TCRdb's table, derived via immunoSEQ multiplex PCR, lists solely in-frame clones and lacks some. Here the sample spans fewer than 65,000 clones, approximately 86% being singletons. The specimen was peripheral blood. These TCRs come from a human donor with acute or convalescent COVID-19. The donor label of this sample is uncertain. The CDR3 runs from the conserved cysteine through the conserved F or W. Fields, in order: clone size, J gene, CDR3 length, V gene, D gene, CDR3 DNA, CDR3 protein. D genes are given only for firm matches. Only part of the rows carry a size: once, few, many, or a class if the clone is expanded.

NA,TRBJ2-7,16,TRBV28,TRBD2,TGTGCCAGCAGTTTACTCCATAGCGGGAGGGTTGGCGAGCAGTACTTC,CASSLLHSGRVGEQYF
NA,TRBJ2-5,15,TRBV24-1,TRBD1,TGTGCCACCAGTGATAAACCGGGACAGGGGGAGACCCAGTACTTC,CATSDKPGQGETQYF
NA,TRBJ2-1,13,TRBV3-1/TRBV3-2,NA,TGTGCCAGCGGCGGGATTTCCTACAATGAGCAGTTCTTC,CASGGISYNEQFF
NA,TRBJ1-1,11,TRBV29-1,NA,TGCAGCGTCCGGAGAAACACTGAAGCTTTCTTT,CSVRRNTEAFF
NA,TRBJ2-7,14,TRBV7-8,TRBD2,TGTGCCAGCAGCCGACTAGCGGGGACCTACGAGCAGTACTTC,CASSRLAGTYEQYF
once,TRBJ1-5,14,TRBV27,NA,TGTGCCAGCAGTTTATCGCGGAGCAATCAGCCCCAGCATTTT,CASSLSRSNQPQHF
NA,TRBJ1-6,16,TRBV4-1,TRBD1,TGCGCCAGCAGCCAGGGGACAGGGGGAAATAATTCACCCCTCCACTTT,CASSQGTGGNNSPLHF
NA,TRBJ2-3,15,TRBV7-9,TRBD2,TGTGCCAGCAGTCAAAGCGGGGGGGCCACAGATACGCAGTATTTT,CASSQSGGATDTQYF
NA,TRBJ2-7,17,TRBV19,TRBD2,TGTGCCAGTAGCAATAATCGACTAGCGGGAGGGCCGGGCGAGCAGTACTTC,CASSNNRLAGGPGEQYF
NA,TRBJ2-1,15,TRBV5-1,NA,TGCGCCAGCAGCTTGTCGCTAGCCCTCAGTTATGAGCAGTTCTTC,CASSLSLALSYEQFF
NA,TRBJ2-1,15,TRBV11-2,TRBD1,TGTGCCAGCAGCTTGGGACAGATAATCTACAATGAGCAGTTCTTC,CASSLGQIIYNEQFF
NA,TRBJ2-1,13,TRBV10-3,TRBD2,TGTGCCATCAGCGGGAGGTCGGGCAATGAGCAGTTCTTC,CAISGRSGNEQFF
NA,TRBJ2-5,14,TRBV2,TRBD1,TGTGCCAGTATCACCGGGACAGGGAAGGAGACCCAGTACTTC,CASITGTGKETQYF
NA,TRBJ1-1,16,TRBV5-1,NA,TGCGCCAGCAGCGCCGGGCCTCGACAGATGAACACTGAAGCTTTCTTT,CASSAGPRQMNTEAFF
NA,TRBJ2-1,13,TRBV11-3,NA,TGTGCCAGCAGCTTTGACAGCTACAATGAGCAGTTCTTC,CASSFDSYNEQFF
NA,TRBJ1-1,15,TRBV18,TRBD1,TGTGCCAGCTCGACAGGGACAACCTTGAACACTGAAGCTTTCTTT,CASSTGTTLNTEAFF